The 14 T cell receptor beta chains below come from one sample, sequenced in a study of shared clonotypes between healthy human individuals. Sequencing was performed with immunoSEQ multiplex PCR; in TCRdb, only in-frame clones are kept and a portion is missing. Of about 1.1 million clones in the sample, around three quarters are singletons; the top ten hold roughly 0.82%. The sample was memory CD4+ T cells from PBMCs. This sample's subset: CD45RA-negative fraction. The source of these receptors is a man between 18 and 35 years old in good health. Some clones in this sample may be carry-over from other donors' samples.

The chain uses TRBV21-1 and TRBJ1-2. TRBV21-1 is a recognized pseudogene. This CDR3 comprises 12 residues. The CDR3 is CASRGGKHGYTF. The CDR3 coding sequence is TGTGCCAGCAGAGGCGGGAAACATGGCTACACCTTC.

This clone was detected only once. J is TRBJ2-1 and V is TRBV6-6; 14 bases agree with TRBD2. V dropped 5 bases and J dropped 12; count of bases not matched to a gene: 9. The CDR3 contains 15 residues. Germline assignment: CDR1 MNHNY and CDR2 SVGAGI (reference sequence). Here the CDR3 reads CASSITGTSGSWQFF. In nucleotides, the CDR3 is TGTGCCAGCAGTATTACGGGGACTAGCGGGAGTTGGCAGTTCTTC.

The V call is TRBV7-9, the J call TRBJ2-2, with no clear D. CDR1 SEHNR and CDR2 FQNEAQ come from the germline V gene (reference sequence). The CDR3 covers 15 residues. V lost 4 bases to trimming and J lost 5 bases, with 14 bases between them. CDR3 DNA: TGTGCCAGCAGCTCTGTGCTAACTAAAACCGGGGAGCTGTTTTTT. Encoded protein: CASSSVLTKTGELFF.

The gene calls are TRBV15 and TRBJ1-1, with D possibly TRBD1 on 5 matching bases. V shed 4 bases and J shed 1 base, with 7 bases lying between them. CDR1 and CDR2 from the germline V gene are LNHNV and YYDKDF (reference sequence). CDR3 size: 13 residues. CDR3 nucleotides: TGTGCCACCAGCATAGGGGCGAACACTGAAGCTTTCTTT. Translation: CATSIGANTEAFF. Using reference TRBV15 and TRBJ1-1 for the parts outside the CDR3, the full variable domain is DAMVIQNPRYQVTQFGKPVTLSCSQTLNHNVMYWYQQKSSQAPKLLFHYYDKDFNNEADTPDNFQSRRPNTSFCFLDIRSPGLGDTAMYLCATSIGANTEAFFGQGTRLTVV.

CDR3: CSVWGSRYTEAFF. DNA of the CDR3: TGCAGCGTTTGGGGCAGTCGATACACTGAAGCTTTCTTT. The chain links TRBV29-1 to TRBJ1-1, with TRBD1 as a possible D gene (5 bases). Trimming cost V 5 bases and J 3 bases, with 13 bases left between them. Germline values: CDR1 SQVTM, CDR2 ANQGSEA. This CDR3 contains 13 residues.

The chain is built from TRBV7-9 and TRBJ1-5, with D hard to call. The CDR3 totals 15 residues. Germline CDR1 reads SEHNR; CDR2 reads FQNEAQ (reference sequence). V lost 1 base and J 4 bases, leaving 11 bases between the germline ends. The CDR3 spells CASSLGNGFNQPQHF. The CDR3 nucleotides read TGTGCCAGCAGCTTAGGCAATGGGTTTAATCAGCCCCAGCATTTT.

There are a few counts of this clone. The rearrangement joins TRBV2 to TRBJ1-4; no definite D call. The germline V gene encodes CDR1 SNHLY and CDR2 FYNNEI. The CDR3 spans 11 residues. Trimming took 7 bases from V and 3 from J, leaving 3 bases between them. CDR3: CASKANEKLFF. Here the CDR3 DNA reads TGTGCCAGCAAGGCTAATGAAAAACTGTTTTTT.

The CDR3 DNA reads TGTGCCAGCAGCTATTACGGGAGGGCCGGCGCAGATACGCAGTATTTT. As protein: CASSYYGRAGADTQYF. The J gene is TRBJ2-3, the V gene TRBV7-8, with 8 bases fitting TRBD2. V lost 4 bases and J lost 4; bases outside the gene matches: 10. CDR3 length: 16 residues. CDR1 and CDR2 (germline): SGHVS, FQNEAQ.

The chain uses TRBV19 and TRBJ1-4; D is perhaps TRBD1 (5 bases). The CDR3 is made up of 12 amino acids. Germline V CDR1 and CDR2: LNHDA, SQIVND (reference sequence). The CDR3 region has the DNA TGTGCTTCGGGGGGGGTAAATGAAAAACTGTTTTTT. This encodes CASGGVNEKLFF.

The chain combines TRBV28 with TRBJ2-3, with D tentatively TRBD1 (5 bases). V lost 6 bases and J 4 bases, leaving 11 bases between the germline ends. There are 13 residues in the CDR3. Germline CDR1 MDHEN, CDR2 SYDVKM. Here the CDR3 reads CASSTGYADTQYF. CDR3 sequence (DNA): TGTGCCAGCAGCACAGGTTACGCAGATACGCAGTATTTT. Supplemented by reference TRBV28 and TRBJ2-3, the full variable domain reads DVKVTQSSRYLVKRTGEKVFLECVQDMDHENMFWYRQDPGLGLRLIYFSYDVKMKEKGDIPEGYSVSREKKERFSLILESASTNQTSMYLCASSTGYADTQYFGPGTRLTVL.

The J gene is TRBJ1-2, the V gene TRBV2; 7 positions agree with TRBD1. V shed 6 bases, J shed 2 bases, and the junction held 9 bases outside the gene matches. The CDR3 consists of 15 residues. Per germline, CDR1 SNHLY and CDR2 FYNNEI. The CDR3 DNA reads as TGTGCCAGCAGCCAAAACCGACAGGGCAACTATGGCTACACCTTC. This codes for CASSQNRQGNYGYTF.

This clone occurred a few times. The chain is built from TRBV5-6 and TRBJ2-3; 15 bases are a match to TRBD2. Unmatched junction bases numbered 4, after V lost 4 bases and J lost 4 bases. CDR1 SGHDT and CDR2 YYEEEE come from the germline V gene. This CDR3 is 16 amino acids long. CDR3 residues: CASSRTSGRVADTQYF. In DNA, the CDR3 is TGTGCCAGCAGCCGGACTAGCGGGAGGGTGGCAGATACGCAGTATTTT.

The V gene is TRBV5-1, the J gene TRBJ2-1; D may be TRBD2 (6 bases). The CDR3 is 15 residues long. From germline, CDR1 is SGHRS and CDR2 YFSETQ. The V end was cut by 0 bases, the J end by 3 bases, with 10 bases between. The CDR3 DNA follows: TGCGCCAGCAGCTTGGCCCTGCGGGGCTACAATGAGCAGTTCTTC. Residues: CASSLALRGYNEQFF.

V is TRBV28 and J is TRBJ2-1; tentatively, D is TRBD2 (6 bases). V lost 5 bases and J lost 8, with 10 bases in between. This CDR3 has 12 amino acids. CDR1 and CDR2 (germline): MDHEN, SYDVKM. The CDR3 nucleotides read TGTGCCAGCAGTCTCGAGCGGGATGAGCAGTTCTTC. This encodes CASSLERDEQFF.